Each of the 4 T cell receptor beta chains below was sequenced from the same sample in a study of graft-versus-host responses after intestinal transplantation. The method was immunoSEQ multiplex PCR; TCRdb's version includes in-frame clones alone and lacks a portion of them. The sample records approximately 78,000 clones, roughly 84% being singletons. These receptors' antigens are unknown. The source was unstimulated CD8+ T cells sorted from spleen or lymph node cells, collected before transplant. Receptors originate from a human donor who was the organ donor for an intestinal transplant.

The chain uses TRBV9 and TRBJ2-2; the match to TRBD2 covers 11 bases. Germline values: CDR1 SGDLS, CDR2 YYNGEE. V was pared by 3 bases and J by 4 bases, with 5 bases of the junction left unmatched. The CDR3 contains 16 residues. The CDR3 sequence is CASSAPLAGATGELFF. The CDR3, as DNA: TGTGCCAGCAGCGCACCACTAGCGGGGGCCACCGGGGAGCTGTTTTTT.

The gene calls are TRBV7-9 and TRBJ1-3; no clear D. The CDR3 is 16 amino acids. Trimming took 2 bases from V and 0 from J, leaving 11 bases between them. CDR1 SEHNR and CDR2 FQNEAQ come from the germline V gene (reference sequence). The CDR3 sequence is CASSLPLGVSGNTIYF. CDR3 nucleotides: TGTGCCAGCAGCTTACCTCTCGGGGTCTCTGGAAACACCATATATTTT.

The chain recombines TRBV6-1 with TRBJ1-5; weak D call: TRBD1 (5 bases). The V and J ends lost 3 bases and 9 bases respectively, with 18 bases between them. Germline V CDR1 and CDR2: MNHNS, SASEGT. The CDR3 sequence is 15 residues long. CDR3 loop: CASSDLGPSFTPQHF. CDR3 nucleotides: TGTGCCAGCAGTGACCTGGGACCCTCGTTTACGCCCCAGCATTTT.

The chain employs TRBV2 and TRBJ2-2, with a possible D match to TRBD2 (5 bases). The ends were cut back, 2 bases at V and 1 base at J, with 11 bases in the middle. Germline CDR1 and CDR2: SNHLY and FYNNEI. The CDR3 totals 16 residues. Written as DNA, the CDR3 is TGTGCCAGCAGTGAACCCAGAGAGGGGAACACCGGGGAGCTGTTTTTT. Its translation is CASSEPREGNTGELFF.